The sequence of this TCR beta chain was determined in a study of metastatic and nonmetastatic thyroid tumors. About the research overall: Repertoire comparisons spanned blood and tumor or nodule tissue from malignant and benign thyroid patients.

In regard to this clone: Antigen specificity is unknown.

Prior to thyroid surgery, none of the patients had received any treatment. Overall study findings and caveats: The reported finding was significantly higher TCR beta diversity in malignant thyroid tumors relative to benign nodules, in blood and tumor.

As originally analysed: What underpinned the distant-metastasis classifier for papillary thyroid cancer was the set of CDR3 differences across clinicopathological groups. With MiXCR, TCRdb reprocessed the PCR reads. TCRdb, rather than the study authors, made the V and J calls. The top ten hold 11% of the sample, which has around 14,000 clones, about a quarter seen once. J gave up 6 bases and V 2 bases, and 13 bases lay outside the gene matches. Germline V lookup: CDR1 SGHAT, CDR2 FQDESV (reference sequence). This CDR3 spans 16 amino acids. The J gene is TRBJ2-7, the V gene TRBV11-1, with TRBD2 identical over 7 bases. The origin of this receptor is a female donor with papillary thyroid cancer or a benign thyroid nodule (not recorded which). Some clones in this sample may be carry-over from other donors' samples. The specimen was tumor tissue. The CDR3 region is CASSLYGGGTPLEQYF. DNA for the CDR3: TGTGCCAGCAGCTTATACGGGGGAGGGACCCCCCTCGAGCAGTACTTC.